This entry lists 23 T cell receptor beta chains sequenced from one sample in a study of cytotoxic CD8 clonotypes in ibrutinib-treated CLL (dated by TCRdb to about 2021). In the paper's terms, the time point label means: progressive disease on ibrutinib. Library preparation was by the immunoSEQ multiplex PCR assay. TCRdb obtained this table from immuneACCESS and retained in-frame rearrangements with V and J assigned. These tables miss some clones; where compared with another copy, unresolved V genes account for less than half of the shortfall, and the remainder is unexplained. This sample gives approximately 150,000 clones in total; roughly 84% of them show up just once. The ten largest clonotypes hold 3% of the sample. The material sequenced was PBMCs, taken at disease progression, from a patient treated with ibrutinib. Every receptor here comes from a human donor with chronic lymphocytic leukemia.

The V call is TRBV5-1, the J call TRBJ2-7; the D is unclear. This CDR3 has 16 amino acids. Trimming took 1 base from V and 3 from J, leaving 17 bases between them. Looked up from germline, CDR1 is SGHRS and CDR2 is YFSETQ. CDR3 in amino acids: CASSLKGRSVDYEQYF. The DNA of the CDR3 is TGCGCCAGCAGCTTGAAAGGTAGGTCAGTTGACTACGAGCAGTACTTC.

DNA of the CDR3: TGTGCCAGTAGCCCCAGGGGGCAGATGGATGAGCAGTTCTTC. Its protein is CASSPRGQMDEQFF. The chain joins TRBV19 to TRBJ2-1, with 8 bases aligning to TRBD1. V shed 6 bases, J shed 8 bases, and the junction held 9 bases outside the gene matches. This CDR3 contains 14 residues. Germline CDR1 reads LNHDA; CDR2 reads SQIVND (reference sequence).

V usage is TRBV29-1 and J usage is TRBJ2-1, with 14 bases fitting TRBD2. Germline CDR1 reads SQVTM; CDR2 reads ANQGSEA. The V and J ends lost 6 bases and 12 bases, in that order; junction bases with no gene match: 13. The CDR3 totals 15 residues. DNA for the CDR3: TGCAGCGTCGAGGCACCGGGACTAGCGGGAGTCGGGCAGTTCTTC. It codes for CSVEAPGLAGVGQFF.

The chain uses TRBV11-3 and TRBJ2-3; no clear D. Trimming shortened V by 4 bases and J by 3 bases, and 8 bases separated the two germline ends. CDR1 SGHNT and CDR2 YENEEA come from the germline V gene. The CDR3 is 13 amino acids. In DNA form, the CDR3 reads TGTGCCAGCAGCTCCGTTGATACAGATACGCAGTATTTT. It encodes CASSSVDTDTQYF.

The chain uses TRBV19 and TRBJ2-2, with 8 positions matching TRBD1. In germline, CDR1 is LNHDA, CDR2 SQIVND (reference sequence). The ends lost 9 bases at V and 3 bases at J; junction bases unmatched: 24. The CDR3 is 20 residues long. CDR3 DNA: TGTGCCAGCCGACCCTTGCGGTTACCTGACAGGGGATCGGACACCGGGGAGCTGTTTTTT. Its translation: CASRPLRLPDRGSDTGELFF.

The V and J genes are TRBV7-3 and TRBJ2-7; D call uncertain. There are 15 residues in the CDR3. The V end was cut by 5 bases, the J end by 1 base, with 15 bases between. Germline assignment: CDR1 SGHTA and CDR2 FQGTGA. The CDR3, as DNA: TGTGCCAGCAGCCCAGGAGCGCCGAGGTCCTACGAGCAGTACTTC. It translates to CASSPGAPRSYEQYF.

V gene TRBV10-3 combines with J gene TRBJ2-1; a weak D match, TRBD2 (6 bases). Germline CDR1 reads ENHRY; CDR2 reads SYGVKD. The CDR3 extends over 16 amino acids. V was clipped by 0 bases and J by 0 bases, with 9 bases between them. The CDR3 bases are TGTGCCATCAGTGAGTCGGGCGGGATCTCCTACAATGAGCAGTTCTTC. Translation: CAISESGGISYNEQFF.

The chain employs TRBV12-1 and TRBJ2-7; no DNA check was done on the table's D call, TRBD2. TRBV12-1 is a pseudogene segment. The CDR3 is 16 residues long. CDR3 in DNA: TGTGCCAGCAGCTTTTCCAGGGGACTAGAGATCGACGAGCAGTACTTC. It codes for CASSFSRGLEIDEQYF.

The V and J genes are TRBV5-6 and TRBJ2-5; TRBD1 matches 10 bases. J was trimmed by 5 bases and V by 0 bases; bases with no gene match: 7. Germline assignment: CDR1 SGHDT and CDR2 YYEEEE. The CDR3 runs to 16 residues. The CDR3 DNA reads TGTGCCAGCAGCTTGGGAGGGACAGGGGCTCGGGAGACCCAGTACTTC. It is translated as CASSLGGTGARETQYF. The whole variable domain, remainder taken from reference TRBV5-6 and TRBJ2-5, is DAGVTQSPTHLIKTRGQQVTLRCSPKSGHDTVSWYQQALGQGPQFIFQYYEEEERQRGNFPDRFSGHQFPNYSSELNVNALLLGDSALYLCASSLGGTGARETQYFGPGTRLLVL.

This CDR3 is CASSSRDRGWFTYEQYF. The CDR3 coding sequence is TGTGCCAGTAGCTCCCGGGACAGGGGGTGGTTCACCTACGAGCAGTACTTC. The chain is built from TRBV19 and TRBJ2-7, with 11 bases that match TRBD1. The V gene end was trimmed by 6 bases and the J gene end by 2 bases; junction bases not matched to a gene: 12. The CDR3 runs 17 residues. Germline lookup yields CDR1 LNHDA and CDR2 SQIVND (reference sequence).

The chain joins TRBV27 to TRBJ1-1; possible D gene TRBD1, 5 bases. Germline values: CDR1 MNHEY, CDR2 SMNVEV (reference sequence). Trimming left V 4 bases short and J 2 bases short, with 14 bases between. The length of the CDR3 is 15 residues. CDR3 in DNA: TGTGCCAGCAGTTCATCCGGGACTGCTAACACTGAAGCTTTCTTT. It translates to CASSSSGTANTEAFF.

To note about this clone: Other DNA sequences in this specimen translate into the identical CDR3. The V and J genes are TRBV9 and TRBJ2-7; D remains ambiguous. There are 14 residues in the CDR3. The germline V gene has CDR1 SGDLS and CDR2 YYNGEE. Trimming stripped 0 bases from V and 0 bases from J, with 7 bases between. The chain's CDR3 is CASSVEGSSYEQYF. CDR3 sequence (DNA): TGTGCCAGCAGCGTAGAGGGCAGCTCCTACGAGCAGTACTTC.

This sequence joins TRBV7-3 and TRBJ2-7, with 7 bases matching TRBD1. Germline V gives CDR1 SGHTA, CDR2 FQGTGA. There are 17 residues in the CDR3. The trim removed 5 bases at V and 0 bases at J, leaving 13 bases unmatched. The CDR3 DNA follows: TGTGCCAGCAGCCCATTGGGACAGCCTGCTTCCTCCTACGAGCAGTACTTC. As protein: CASSPLGQPASSYEQYF.

V and J are TRBV19 and TRBJ1-4, with no clear D. Germline lookup yields CDR1 LNHDA and CDR2 SQIVND (reference sequence). V lost 5 bases and J 7 bases, leaving 14 bases between the germline ends. The CDR3 spans 14 residues. In DNA, the CDR3 is TGTGCCAGTAGTCACACAACGCGCGGTGAAAAACTGTTTTTT. This encodes CASSHTTRGEKLFF.

This chain uses TRBV7-2 with TRBJ1-2; no firm D call. Germline V gene sequence: CDR1 SGHTA, CDR2 FQGNSA. Trimming left V 1 base short and J 1 base short, with 7 bases between. This CDR3 has 14 residues. CDR3 residues: CASSLDWNNYGYTF. Written as DNA, the CDR3 is TGTGCCAGCAGCTTAGATTGGAATAACTATGGCTACACCTTC. The full variable domain, its missing parts supplied by reference TRBV7-2 and TRBJ1-2, is GAGVSQSPSNKVTEKGKDVELRCDPISGHTALYWYRQSLGQGLEFLIYFQGNSAPDKSGLPSDRFSAERTGGSVSTLTIQRTQQEDSAVYLCASSLDWNNYGYTFGSGTRLTVV.

Comments on this clone: Other DNA sequences in this specimen translate into the identical CDR3. The chain has TRBV9 and TRBJ2-7; 11 nucleotides line up with TRBD1. This CDR3 is 15 amino acids long. Germline V gives CDR1 SGDLS, CDR2 YYNGEE. Trimming cost V 0 bases and J 4 bases; bases outside gene matches: 3. The CDR3 nucleotides read TGTGCCAGCAGCGTAGGAGGACAGGGGGCGTACGAGCAGTACTTC. Translation: CASSVGGQGAYEQYF.

The chain employs TRBV29-1 and TRBJ2-3, with TRBD1 matching over 10 bases. Trimming took 5 bases from V and 3 from J; bases not matched to a gene: 17. The V gene's germline CDR1 is SQVTM and CDR2 ANQGSEA. The CDR3 runs to 18 residues. The CDR3 region has the DNA TGCAGCGTTCCCGGCACCCGGGACAGGGGATCGGGGACAGATACGCAGTATTTT. Amino acids: CSVPGTRDRGSGTDTQYF.

The J gene is TRBJ2-7, the V gene TRBV5-8, with TRBD2 matching 10 bases. The V segment lost 1 base and the J segment 7 bases; nucleotides outside the gene matches: 5. From germline, CDR1 is SGHTS and CDR2 YDEGEE. The length of the CDR3 is 14 residues. The CDR3 here is CASSLTLAGVEQYF. CDR3 DNA: TGTGCCAGCAGCTTGACGCTAGCGGGAGTGGAGCAGTACTTC. Full variable domain (missing parts from reference TRBV5-8 and TRBJ2-7): EAGVTQSPTHLIKTRGQQATLRCSPISGHTSVYWYQQALGLGLQFLLWYDEGEERNRGNFPPRFSGRQFPNYSSELNVNALELEDSALYLCASSLTLAGVEQYFGPGTRLTVT.

This clone showed up just a few times. The CDR3 here is CASSSPDRPYYGYTF. The CDR3 DNA reads as TGTGCCAGCAGTTCTCCGGACAGGCCATACTATGGCTACACCTTC. V and J are TRBV28 and TRBJ1-2, with TRBD1 identical over 7 bases. The CDR3 has 15 residues. The ends lost 4 bases at V and 3 bases at J; junction bases unmatched: 8. Germline V gene data show CDR1 as MDHEN and CDR2 as SYDVKM.

This clone appeared a single time. The V gene is TRBV10-2, the J gene TRBJ1-2, with TRBD1 identical over 7 bases. The CDR3 covers 15 residues. Germline V gene data show CDR1 as WSHSY and CDR2 as SAAADI. V trimming: 3 bases; J trimming: 3 bases; junction bases outside the gene matches: 7. The CDR3 protein is CASSDPGTEDYGYTF. The CDR3 nucleotides are TGCGCCAGCAGTGATCCCGGGACAGAGGACTATGGCTACACCTTC.

This clone came up a few times. The CDR3 DNA reads TGCGCCAGCTCCCACAATCCCGAGAACTCTGGAAACACCATATATTTT. It yields the protein CASSHNPENSGNTIYF. The rearrangement uses TRBV5-1 and TRBJ1-3; D unresolved. With 7 bases removed from V and 0 bases from J, the gap between germline ends came to 17 bases. CDR3 size: 16 residues. CDR1 SGHRS and CDR2 YFSETQ come from the germline V gene.

The chain combines TRBV6-1 with TRBJ1-4; D might be TRBD1 (5 bases). The V end lost 5 bases, the J end lost 10 bases, and 8 bases lay between the germline ends. The CDR3 has 11 residues. The germline V gene has CDR1 MNHNS and CDR2 SASEGT. CDR3 loop: CASSLGVKLFF. The CDR3 nucleotides read TGTGCCAGCAGTCTAGGGGTAAAACTGTTTTTT.

The chain is built from TRBV19 and TRBJ1-4; tentatively, D is TRBD1 (5 bases). This CDR3 comprises 16 residues. In germline, CDR1 is LNHDA, CDR2 SQIVND (reference sequence). The germline V and J ends were trimmed by 6 bases and 1 base, with 15 bases remaining between them. CDR3 coding DNA: TGTGCCAGTAGCCGGGACGGAGGGCTAACTAATGAAAAACTGTTTTTT. Amino acids: CASSRDGGLTNEKLFF.